What follows is one T cell receptor (beta chain) and its context. CDR3 length: 13 amino acids. CDR1 SGHNT and CDR2 YENEEA come from the germline V gene. V was pared by 0 bases and J by 4 bases, with 6 bases between. Membership in each cohort depended on participant-reported clinical history. Measured with immunoSEQ multiplex PCR; TCRdb has only the in-frame clones, and not every one. This table has approximately 400,000 clones, roughly 90% appearing once. The record originates from a study of blood T cell repertoires in COVID-19. Study in general: In each case, the material was cDNA or gDNA derived from T cells, B-cell-depleted T cells, or PBMCs.

This clonotype was obtained from a woman aged 35 to 49 who had been exposed to COVID-19. The chain has TRBV11-3 and TRBJ1-1, with D unclear. The sample comprised PBMCs or T cells enriched from blood (not recorded which). CDR3 DNA: TGTGCCAGCAGCTTAGATCGGTTCACTGAAGCTTTCTTT. Translation: CASSLDRFTEAFF.